Below, 5 T cell receptor beta chains from the same sample are listed, as sequenced in a study of T cells in narcolepsy. Only in-frame clones appear in the TCRdb table, and some are missing; sequencing was by immunoSEQ multiplex PCR. The data show more than 25,000 clones, about four fifths seen once. Sequenced material: memory (CD45RA-) CD4+ T cells from blood. These TCRs come from a human donor in good health.

This sequence joins TRBV28 and TRBJ2-6; D is perhaps TRBD1 (5 bases). CDR3 length: 15 amino acids. V lost 6 bases and J lost 3, with 12 bases in between. CDR1 and CDR2 (germline): MDHEN, SYDVKM. CDR3 sequence: CASSGRVVGANVLTF. The CDR3 DNA follows: TGTGCCAGCAGCGGCAGGGTGGTTGGGGCCAACGTCCTGACTTTC.

The CDR3 loop reads CASISPGSGSFNEQYF. CDR3 DNA sequence: TGTGCCAGCATCTCCCCTGGGAGCGGGAGCTTTAACGAGCAGTACTTC. The chain has TRBV28 and TRBJ2-7, with TRBD2 matching over 8 bases. Germline V gene lookup returns CDR1 MDHEN and CDR2 SYDVKM. After removal of 7 bases from V and 5 bases from J, the junction contained 16 bases not matched to a gene. The CDR3 sequence is 16 residues long.

This chain uses TRBV9 with TRBJ2-2, with unresolved D. The CDR3 is made up of 15 amino acids. The germline V gene encodes CDR1 SGDLS and CDR2 YYNGEE. The V gene lost 0 bases and the J gene lost 5 bases, with 11 bases spanning the gap. For the CDR3, the DNA is TGTGCCAGCAGCGTAGTGGGAACTGCTACCGGGGAGCTGTTTTTT. Its translation: CASSVVGTATGELFF.

V gene TRBV2 combines with J gene TRBJ2-5; D is ambiguous. The germline V gene encodes CDR1 SNHLY and CDR2 FYNNEI. V lost 5 bases and J lost 5, with 15 bases in between. The CDR3 spans 14 residues. This CDR3 reads CASSWGRSWETQYF. The CDR3 nucleotides read TGTGCCAGCAGTTGGGGTCGGAGCTGGGAGACCCAGTACTTC.

The table lists this clone with a few counts. V and J are TRBV29-1 and TRBJ1-4; 7 positions match TRBD1. CDR1 and CDR2 (germline): SQVTM, ANQGSEA. CDR3 length: 13 residues. The J segment lost 6 bases and the V segment lost 5 bases, leaving 6 bases of the junction unmatched. As DNA, the CDR3 is TGCAGCGTTCCAGGGGGAGTGCATGAAAAACTGTTTTTT. It encodes CSVPGGVHEKLFF.